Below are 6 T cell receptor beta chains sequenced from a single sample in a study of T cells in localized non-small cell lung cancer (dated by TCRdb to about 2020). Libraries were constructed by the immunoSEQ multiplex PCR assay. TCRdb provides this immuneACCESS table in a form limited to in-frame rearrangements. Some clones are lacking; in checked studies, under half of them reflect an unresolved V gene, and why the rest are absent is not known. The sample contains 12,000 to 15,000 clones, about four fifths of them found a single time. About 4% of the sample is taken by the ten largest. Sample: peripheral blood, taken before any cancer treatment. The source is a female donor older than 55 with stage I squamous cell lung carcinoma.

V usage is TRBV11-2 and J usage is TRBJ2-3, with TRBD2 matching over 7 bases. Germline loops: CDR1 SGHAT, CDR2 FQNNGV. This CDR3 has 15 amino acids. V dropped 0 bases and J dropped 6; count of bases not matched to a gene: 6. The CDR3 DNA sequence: TGTGCCAGCAGCTTAGATGGCAGGGAGGGGGATACGCAGTATTTT. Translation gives CASSLDGREGDTQYF.

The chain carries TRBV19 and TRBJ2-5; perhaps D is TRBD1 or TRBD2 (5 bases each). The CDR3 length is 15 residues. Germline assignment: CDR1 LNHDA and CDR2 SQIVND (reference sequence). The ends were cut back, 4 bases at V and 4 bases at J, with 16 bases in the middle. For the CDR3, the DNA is TGTGCCAGTAGTAGTCGAGGGGTTGATATAGAGACCCAGTACTTC. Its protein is CASSSRGVDIETQYF.

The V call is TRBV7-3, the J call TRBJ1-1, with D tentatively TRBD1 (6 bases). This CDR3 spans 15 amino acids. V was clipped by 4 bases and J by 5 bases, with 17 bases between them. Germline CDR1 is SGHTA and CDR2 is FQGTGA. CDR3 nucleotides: TGTGCCAGCAGCTCATTACAGGGAAAGGGGACTGAAGCTTTCTTT. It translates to CASSSLQGKGTEAFF.

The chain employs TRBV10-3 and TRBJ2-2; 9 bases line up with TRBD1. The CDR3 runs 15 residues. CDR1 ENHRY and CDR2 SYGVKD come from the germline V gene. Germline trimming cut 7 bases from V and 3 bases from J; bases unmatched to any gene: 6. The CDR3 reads CAITRTGDYTGELFF. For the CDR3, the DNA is TGTGCCATCACTCGGACAGGGGACTACACCGGGGAGCTGTTTTTT.

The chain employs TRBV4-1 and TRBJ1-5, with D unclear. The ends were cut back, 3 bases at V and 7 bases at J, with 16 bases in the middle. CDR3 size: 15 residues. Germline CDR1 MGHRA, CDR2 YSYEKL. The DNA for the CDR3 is TGCGCCAGCAGCCATACTTTTACAGCCGGACAGCCCCAGCATTTT. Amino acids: CASSHTFTAGQPQHF.

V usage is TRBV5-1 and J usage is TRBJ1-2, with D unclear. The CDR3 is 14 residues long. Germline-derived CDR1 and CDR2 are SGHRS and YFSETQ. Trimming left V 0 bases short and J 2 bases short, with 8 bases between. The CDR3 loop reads CASSLGSINYGYTF. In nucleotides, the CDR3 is TGCGCCAGCAGCTTGGGTAGCATAAACTATGGCTACACCTTC.